This is a list of T cell receptor beta chains from one sample in a study of blood T cell repertoires in COVID-19. Sequencing used immunoSEQ multiplex PCR; TCRdb keeps in-frame clones, though not all of them. The table shows about 350,000 clones, with approximately 91% occurring only once. Sequencing input: peripheral blood. The origin of the receptors is an older woman with COVID-19, enrolled during active disease. CDR3s include the opening cysteine and the closing phenylalanine or tryptophan. D genes are given only for firm matches. Clone size appears in some rows only: once, few, many, or a class for an expanded clone.

J,D,V,size,DNA,CDR3
TRBJ2-1,-,TRBV7-2,-,TGTGCCAGCAGCTTAGATCAGGGTAGCCACAATGAGCAGTTCTTC,CASSLDQGSHNEQFF
TRBJ2-1,-,TRBV2,-,TGTGCCAGCAGTGAATCATACGGGAGTTTTGAGCAGTTCTTC,CASSESYGSFEQFF
TRBJ2-5,TRBD1,TRBV2,-,TGTGCCAGCAGTGGAGAACGGACAGGAAATCAAGAGACCCAGTACTTC,CASSGERTGNQETQYF
TRBJ1-4,TRBD1,TRBV5-6,-,TGTGCCAGCAGCAACGACAGGGGGTTAGCTAATGAAAAACTGTTTTTT,CASSNDRGLANEKLFF
TRBJ1-2,TRBD1,TRBV5-4,-,TGTGCCAGCAGCTGGGGACAGGGCTATGGCTACACCTTC,CASSWGQGYGYTF
TRBJ1-1,-,TRBV5-1,few,TGCGCCAGCAGCCTCGCCCCGGGGAACACTGAAGCTTTCTTT,CASSLAPGNTEAFF
TRBJ1-1,TRBD1,TRBV5-4,-,TGTGCCAGCAGCTGGAGGGTCGGGACAGGGCCGAACACTGAAGCTTTCTTT,CASSWRVGTGPNTEAFF
TRBJ2-5,TRBD2,TRBV5-1,few,TGCGCCAGCAGCTTACTAGCGGGGACGACCTCTCAAGAGACCCAGTACTTC,CASSLLAGTTSQETQYF
TRBJ2-2,TRBD1,TRBV30,once,TGTGCCTGGAGTGACAGGGGGCGTACCGGGGAGCTGTTTTTT,CAWSDRGRTGELFF
TRBJ1-6,TRBD1,TRBV4-3,-,TGCGCCAGCAGCCCTCAGAGTGGGACAGGGGGCATTAGATCACCCCTCCACTTT,CASSPQSGTGGIRSPLHF
TRBJ1-5,-,TRBV7-8,-,TGTGCCAGCAGCTCCCAATCAGGCAATCAGCCCCAGCATTTT,CASSSQSGNQPQHF
TRBJ1-4,TRBD1,TRBV13,-,TGTGCCAGCAGCAGCCGGGACAGGGACGAAAAACTGTTTTTT,CASSSRDRDEKLFF
TRBJ1-4,TRBD1,TRBV27,-,TGTGCCAGCAGTTTTAACAGGGGCCCAAATGAAAAACTGTTTTTT,CASSFNRGPNEKLFF
TRBJ1-6,TRBD1,TRBV15,-,TGTGCCACCAGCAGAGATTTTGACGACAGGGCAAATTCACCCCTCCACTTT,CATSRDFDDRANSPLHF
TRBJ2-1,-,TRBV7-3,-,TGTGCCAGCAGCTCCCTCGGGGTTGGTGAGCAGTTCTTC,CASSSLGVGEQFF
TRBJ2-7,TRBD1,TRBV6-5,-,TGTGCCAGCAGCTCCGGGACAGAGAATTACGAGCAGTACTTC,CASSSGTENYEQYF
TRBJ1-2,-,TRBV5-1,-,TGCGCCAGCAGCCTCCTCCCCAGGGGCCCCAATGGCTACACCTTC,CASSLLPRGPNGYTF
TRBJ1-2,-,TRBV6-2/TRBV6-3,few,TGTGCCAGCAGCCCCCAGGGGTATGGCTACACCTTC,CASSPQGYGYTF
TRBJ2-7,-,TRBV9,-,TGTGCCAGCAGCTTCCTCGGGGACACCGCGGAGCAGTACTTC,CASSFLGDTAEQYF
TRBJ1-6,-,TRBV7-2,few,TGTGCCAGCAGTTTACCCGGAGCAGGGCGTTCACCCCTCCACTTT,CASSLPGAGRSPLHF
TRBJ2-7,-,TRBV27,-,TGTGCCAGCAGTTTATCGGGGAGCTCCTACGAGCAGTACTTC,CASSLSGSSYEQYF
TRBJ1-6,-,TRBV14,-,TGTGCCAGCAGCCAAGACTCGAGCTCCTATAATTCACCCCTCCACTTT,CASSQDSSSYNSPLHF
TRBJ1-5,TRBD1,TRBV6-6,-,TGTGCCAGCACTCGGCAGGGGGAGGTTCAGCCCCAGCATTTT,CASTRQGEVQPQHF
TRBJ1-1,-,TRBV2,-,TGTGCCAGCACCCCCAGGGAGGGTCTGAACACTGAAGCTTTCTTT,CASTPREGLNTEAFF
TRBJ1-3,TRBD1,TRBV5-8,-,TGTGCCAGCAGTCGGGACAGGTTTGAAGGAAACACCATATATTTT,CASSRDRFEGNTIYF
TRBJ1-2,-,TRBV18,-,TGTGCCAGCTCAGAGTCTAGGACAGACTCTAACTATGGCTACACCTTC,CASSESRTDSNYGYTF
TRBJ1-4,-,TRBV7-8,-,TGTGCCAGCAGCTTCAGGGATTCTAATGAAAAACTGTTTTTT,CASSFRDSNEKLFF
TRBJ2-7,-,TRBV9,-,TGTGCCAGCAGCGAGGGGGATAGGACCTACGAGCAGTACTTC,CASSEGDRTYEQYF
TRBJ1-2,-,TRBV28,few,TGTGCCAGCACTTCGGACAGAGACTATGGCTACACCTTC,CASTSDRDYGYTF
TRBJ1-2,TRBD1,TRBV20-1,once,TGCAGTGCTAGTGTCCCCGGGACAGGGGGCCGGGGCTACACCTTC,CSASVPGTGGRGYTF
TRBJ1-1,TRBD1,TRBV7-6,-,TGTGCCAGCAGCCCAGGGACAGGAACGAACACTGAAGCTTTCTTT,CASSPGTGTNTEAFF
TRBJ2-2,-,TRBV5-6,few,TGTGCCAGCAGCTCCAAGAGGACTGAGAACAGAGGGGGGGAGCTGTTTTTT,CASSSKRTENRGGELFF